This passage covers 21 T cell receptor beta chains from one sample sequenced in a study of monozygotic twins with inflammatory bowel disease. No DNA is given; TCRdb re-called the 5' RACE reads and lists each CDR3 protein once. Its table records fewer than 200,000 distinct CDR3 sequences. The sequenced material came from blood. All receptors come from a human donor with ulcerative colitis or Crohn's disease, or a healthy co-twin of an affected twin (not recorded which).

The chain links TRBV27 to TRBJ1-5; TCRdb's D call, TRBD1, is unchecked because there is no DNA. The CDR3 is made up of 14 amino acids. Germline V gives CDR1 MNHEY, CDR2 SMNVEV (reference sequence). The chain's CDR3 is CASSSPGGDQPQHF.

The chain uses TRBV5-4 and TRBJ1-1; checking the TCRdb D call of TRBD1 is not possible without DNA. Germline CDR1 SGHNT, CDR2 YYREEE (reference sequence). This CDR3 contains 14 residues. The CDR3 loop reads CASSLVTGLTEAFF.

The V and J genes are TRBV6-2 or TRBV6-3 and TRBJ2-1. Germline CDR1 is MNHEY and CDR2 is SVGEGT. This CDR3 contains 11 residues. CDR3 amino acids: CASSYGYEQFF.

V gene TRBV28 combines with J gene TRBJ2-1; TCRdb lists TRBD1, though no DNA is available to test this call. In germline, CDR1 is MDHEN, CDR2 SYDVKM. This CDR3 contains 13 residues. CDR3 protein: CASSLRGSNRQFF.

The gene calls are TRBV3-1 and TRBJ2-1. In germline, CDR1 is LGHDT, CDR2 YNNKEL (reference sequence). This CDR3 has 17 residues. CDR3: CASSQDPVGIQLNEQFF.

The chain links TRBV5-4 to TRBJ1-4; the TRBD1 assignment by TCRdb is unverifiable without DNA. Germline loops: CDR1 SGHNT, CDR2 YYREEE (reference sequence). The CDR3 consists of 16 residues. CDR3 amino acids: CASSLGQGGTNEKLFF.

Here the CDR3 reads CASSIRTSGGYNEQFF. This rearrangement joins TRBV19 to TRBJ2-1; TCRdb designates TRBD2, a call that cannot be tested without DNA. The CDR3 has 16 residues. Germline CDR1 LNHDA, CDR2 SQIVND (reference sequence).

J is TRBJ2-2 and V is TRBV5-1; the D call of TRBD1 rests on TCRdb alone, since no DNA is present to check it. Germline-derived CDR1 and CDR2 are SGHRS and YFSETQ. The CDR3 has 15 residues. CDR3 in amino acids: CASSWGQGWTGELFF.

This sequence joins TRBV6-5 and TRBJ1-6; TCRdb outputs TRBD1, but without DNA this stays unchecked. CDR1 is MNHEY and CDR2 is SVGAGI in the germline V gene. The CDR3 length is 15 residues. CDR3: CASTFRAAPNSPLHF.

The chain is built from TRBV4-2 and TRBJ2-1; with no DNA, the TCRdb D assignment of TRBD2 cannot be verified. The CDR3 spans 17 residues. In germline, CDR1 is LGHNA, CDR2 YNFKEQ. The CDR3 loop reads CASSQPGLAGDGNEQFF.

The rearrangement links TRBV7-2 to TRBJ1-4; TCRdb names TRBD1, which stays unverified in the absence of DNA. The CDR3 sequence is 16 residues long. Germline values: CDR1 SGHTA, CDR2 FQGNSA. This chain's CDR3 is CASSVQTGHPAEKLFF.

The chain couples TRBV19 to TRBJ1-1; without DNA, the TCRdb call of TRBD1 cannot be checked. Per the germline V gene, CDR1 is LNHDA and CDR2 is SQIVND (reference sequence). The CDR3 extends over 15 amino acids. Here the CDR3 reads CASSPRDRGATEAFF.

The chain couples TRBV4-3 to TRBJ1-6. CDR3 length equals 13 residues. The germline V gene has CDR1 LGHNA and CDR2 YSLEER. The CDR3 reads CASSQDPRSPLHF.

The chain couples TRBV5-5 to TRBJ2-1; TCRdb outputs TRBD2, but without DNA this stays unchecked. CDR1 is SGHKS, CDR2 YYEKEE, per germline (reference sequence). The CDR3 has 16 amino acids. The CDR3 protein is CASRKGLAGAYNEQFF.

The CDR3 here is CSARDRVQGVWEKLFF. The rearrangement links TRBV20-1 to TRBJ1-4; there is no DNA to check the TCRdb D call of TRBD1. The CDR3 contains 16 residues. Germline V gives CDR1 DFQATT, CDR2 SNEGSKA (reference sequence).

The V and J genes are TRBV7-7 and TRBJ2-1; TCRdb's D call, TRBD1, is unchecked because there is no DNA. CDR1 SSHAT and CDR2 FNYEAQ come from the germline V gene (reference sequence). The CDR3 is 14 amino acids. The chain's CDR3 is CASSLGQGAYEQFF.

The chain carries TRBV20-1 and TRBJ2-4. Germline V gene lookup returns CDR1 DFQATT and CDR2 SNEGSKA (reference sequence). The CDR3 is 13 residues long. The CDR3 sequence is CSASGQVRNIQYF.

V usage is TRBV20-1 and J usage is TRBJ1-5; the TCRdb call, TRBD1, lacks DNA for checking. The CDR3 is 14 residues long. Germline CDR1 DFQATT, CDR2 SNEGSKA (reference sequence). CDR3 sequence reads: CSARPGQGAQPQHF.

The chain links TRBV24-1 to TRBJ2-2; the D gene TCRdb calls, TRBD2, cannot be checked with no DNA. The CDR3 has 16 residues. CDR1 is KGHDR, CDR2 SFDVKD, per germline. The CDR3 is CATSDAWRGGTGELFF.

The chain couples TRBV12-3 or TRBV12-4 to TRBJ2-7; the TRBD1 assignment by TCRdb is unverifiable without DNA. This CDR3 is built from 15 residues. The CDR3 loop reads CASRLSPGQGTEQYF.

The gene calls are TRBV12-3 or TRBV12-4 and TRBJ2-5; the TCRdb D gene call, TRBD2, has no DNA to confirm it. The CDR3 spans 13 residues. The CDR3 loop is CASSLLASATQYF.